These 23 T cell receptor beta chains were all obtained from the same sample, sequenced in a study of T cell responses to AZD1222 COVID-19 vaccine. The repertoire was sequenced with immunoSEQ multiplex PCR; TCRdb's copy has only in-frame clones and lacks some. This table has some 86,000 clones, less than 95% appearing once. The sample consisted of peripheral blood, taken 28 days after the second AZD1222 dose. These receptors came from an adult who received the AZD1222 COVID-19 vaccine.

CDR3 amino acids: CASSRFGGPKYEQYF. The DNA for the CDR3 is TGTGCCAGCAGCCGTTTCGGGGGACCCAAGTACGAGCAGTACTTC. The rearrangement uses TRBV5-4 and TRBJ2-7, with a weak D call TRBD2 (6 bases). The germline gives CDR1 SGHNT, CDR2 YYREEE (reference sequence). CDR3 length: 15 residues. Trimming took off 4 bases at V and 4 bases at J, with 18 bases between the two ends. The variable domain in full, completed from reference TRBV5-4 and TRBJ2-7, reads ETGVTQSPTHLIKTRGQQVTLRCSSQSGHNTVSWYQQALGQGPQFIFQYYREEENGRGNFPPRFSGLQFPNYSSELNVNALELDDSALYLCASSRFGGPKYEQYFGPGTRLTVT.

The gene calls are TRBV19 and TRBJ1-1; 10 bases agree with TRBD1. Looked up from germline, CDR1 is LNHDA and CDR2 is SQIVND (reference sequence). The trim removed 6 bases at V and 7 bases at J, leaving 5 bases unmatched. CDR3 length: 13 amino acids. The CDR3 protein is CASRGQGKYEAFF. The CDR3 bases are TGTGCCAGTAGGGGACAGGGGAAATATGAAGCTTTCTTT.

J is TRBJ1-1 and V is TRBV29-1; TRBD1 might be the D (6 bases). This CDR3 has 14 residues. CDR1 SQVTM and CDR2 ANQGSEA come from the germline V gene. Trimming shortened V by 0 bases and J by 5 bases, and 13 bases separated the two germline ends. Here the CDR3 DNA reads TGCAGCGTTGAAGATCGGGGGGCAGGGACTGAAGCTTTCTTT. Encoded protein: CSVEDRGAGTEAFF.

The chain couples TRBV2 to TRBJ1-1, with no clear D. Trimming removed 6 bases at V and 4 bases at J, with 12 bases between. This CDR3 contains 13 residues. The germline CDR1 and CDR2 sequences are SNHLY and FYNNEI. In DNA, the CDR3 is TGTGCCAGCAGGGTACAGTGGGGCACTGAAGCTTTCTTT. Its translation is CASRVQWGTEAFF.

The V call is TRBV5-1, the J call TRBJ1-6; maybe TRBD1 (5 bases). The CDR3 length is 15 residues. CDR1 is SGHRS, CDR2 YFSETQ, per germline. The V end lost 1 base, the J end lost 5 bases, and 10 bases lay between the germline ends. DNA for the CDR3: TGCGCCAGCAGCTTGAAGGACACAAATAATTCACCCCTCCACTTT. Translated: CASSLKDTNNSPLHF.

V usage is TRBV3-1 (or the pseudogene TRBV3-2) and J usage is TRBJ1-3; tentative D call: TRBD1 (6 bases). The V and J ends lost 1 base and 7 bases respectively, with 8 bases between them. CDR1 LGHDT and CDR2 YNNKEL come from the germline V gene (reference sequence). The CDR3 contains 13 residues. The CDR3 reads CASSQGQGNTIYF. The CDR3 DNA reads as TGTGCCAGCAGCCAAGGGCAGGGGAACACCATATATTTT.

J is TRBJ2-1 and V is TRBV2, with D uncertain. The germline V gene has CDR1 SNHLY and CDR2 FYNNEI. This CDR3 spans 14 amino acids. V shed 11 bases and J shed 2 bases, with 16 bases lying between them. The DNA of the CDR3 is TGTGCCGGACGACTTACGCGAACCTACAATGAGCAGTTCTTC. It is translated as CAGRLTRTYNEQFF. The whole variable domain, filled in from reference TRBV2 and TRBJ2-1, reads EPEVTQTPSHQVTQMGQEVILRCVPISNHLYFYWYRQILGQKVEFLVSFYNNEISEKSEIFDDQFSVERPDGSNFTLKIRSTKLEDSAMYFCAGRLTRTYNEQFFGPGTRLTVL.

V usage is TRBV19 and J usage is TRBJ2-1, with D hard to call. Germline V gives CDR1 LNHDA, CDR2 SQIVND (reference sequence). The CDR3 sequence is 12 residues long. Between the trimmed V and J ends, which lost 1 base and 8 bases, there was a span of 6 bases. CDR3 amino acids: CASSIGGDEQFF. Written as DNA, the CDR3 is TGTGCCAGTAGTATAGGTGGGGATGAGCAGTTCTTC.

The chain carries TRBV18 and TRBJ2-7, with 11 nucleotides matching TRBD2. Germline trimming cut 2 bases from V and 0 bases from J; bases unmatched to any gene: 6. CDR1 and CDR2 (germline): KGHSH, LQKENI. The CDR3 consists of 17 residues. The CDR3 DNA reads as TGTGCCAGCTCACCAACTCTACTAGCGGGGGCCTCCTACGAGCAGTACTTC. Residues: CASSPTLLAGASYEQYF.

In its sample, this clone was seen once. The rearrangement uses TRBV19 and TRBJ1-2; D possibly corresponds to TRBD1 (6 bases). Per germline, CDR1 LNHDA and CDR2 SQIVND (reference sequence). V lost 3 bases, J lost 4 bases, and 12 bases lay in between. The CDR3 has 14 residues. The CDR3 protein is CASSIKQGLYGYTF. CDR3 DNA sequence: TGTGCCAGTAGTATCAAACAGGGTCTCTATGGCTACACCTTC.

V is TRBV10-3 and J is TRBJ1-3, with D maybe TRBD1 (5 bases). This CDR3 is 14 amino acids long. CDR1 is ENHRY and CDR2 is SYGVKD in the germline V gene. Trimming took off 2 bases at V and 4 bases at J, with 9 bases between the two ends. For the CDR3, the DNA is TGTGCCATCAGTGAGGCAGGGAACGGAAACACCATATATTTT. Protein: CAISEAGNGNTIYF.

The chain recombines TRBV15 with TRBJ1-3; the D gene is possibly TRBD1 (5 bases). Trimming cost V 5 bases and J 0 bases, with 8 bases left between them. The germline V gene has CDR1 LNHNV and CDR2 YYDKDF (reference sequence). The CDR3 totals 14 residues. This CDR3 reads CATSQGGSGNTIYF. The CDR3 DNA is TGTGCCACCAGCCAGGGCGGCTCTGGAAACACCATATATTTT.

CDR3 coding DNA: TGTGCCAGCAGCTTAAGGGCAGGGATCTACGAGCAGTACTTC. This codes for CASSLRAGIYEQYF. The chain carries TRBV11-2 and TRBJ2-7; TRBD1 might be the D (5 bases). CDR1 and CDR2 from the germline V gene are SGHAT and FQNNGV. V was clipped by 2 bases and J by 3 bases, with 11 bases between them. The CDR3 is 14 amino acids.

The rearrangement uses TRBV5-5 and TRBJ2-3, with D unresolved. This CDR3 spans 11 amino acids. Deletions cut 6 bases from V and 6 bases from J, with 8 bases between. Germline values: CDR1 SGHKS, CDR2 YYEKEE (reference sequence). CDR3 nucleotides: TGTGCCAGCAACTTAGGCGATACGCAGTATTTT. Its translation: CASNLGDTQYF.

V usage is TRBV6-5 and J usage is TRBJ1-6; D unclear. The CDR3 has 14 residues. Germline V gene data show CDR1 as MNHEY and CDR2 as SVGAGI. Trimming took off 4 bases at V and 6 bases at J, with 10 bases between the two ends. CDR3 sequence reads: CASSLLETNSPLHF. The CDR3 DNA reads TGTGCCAGCAGTTTACTTGAGACTAATTCACCCCTCCACTTT.

This chain joins TRBV14 and TRBJ2-7, with D perhaps being TRBD1 or TRBD2 (6 bases each). CDR1 is SGHDN, CDR2 FVKESK, per germline. V lost 0 bases and J 11 bases, leaving 17 bases between the germline ends. The CDR3 is 14 residues long. The CDR3 nucleotides read TGTGCCAGCAGCCAAGATCTACTCGCGGGACAAGAGTACTTC. It is translated as CASSQDLLAGQEYF.

Here the CDR3 DNA reads TGTGCCATCAGTGAAGGGACAGGGGGAAACACCATATATTTT. Its protein is CAISEGTGGNTIYF. The chain is built from TRBV10-3 and TRBJ1-3; 9 bases map to TRBD1. In germline, CDR1 is ENHRY, CDR2 SYGVKD. Unmatched junction bases numbered 1, after V lost 3 bases and J lost 4 bases. The CDR3 length is 14 residues.

This CDR3 reads CASSPGGTNYGYTF. Here the CDR3 DNA reads TGTGCCAGCAGCCCGGGGGGGACTAACTATGGCTACACCTTC. J is TRBJ1-2 and V is TRBV6-6, with TRBD1 as a possible D gene (5 bases). The CDR3 is made up of 14 amino acids. Germline CDR1 and CDR2: MNHNY and SVGAGI (reference sequence). The V end lost 6 bases, the J end lost 0 bases, and 11 bases lay between the germline ends.

This chain joins TRBV12-3 or TRBV12-4 and TRBJ2-7; either TRBD1 or TRBD2 may fit D (5 bases each). The length of the CDR3 is 13 residues. The V end was cut by 6 bases, the J end by 2 bases, with 11 bases between. CDR3 nucleotide sequence: TGTGCCAGCAGGAGGGGAGTTCCCTACGAGCAGTACTTC. Protein sequence: CASRRGVPYEQYF.

V and J are TRBV19 and TRBJ2-5; D may be TRBD2 (6 bases). The CDR3 length is 14 residues. Germline values: CDR1 LNHDA, CDR2 SQIVND (reference sequence). With 5 bases removed from V and 4 bases from J, the gap between germline ends came to 14 bases. CDR3 coding DNA: TGTGCCAGTAGTTATGGGCGGGGCCGAGAGACCCAGTACTTC. It is translated as CASSYGRGRETQYF.

CDR3 amino acids: CASSAQVLSSGANVLTF. CDR3 nucleotide sequence: TGTGCCAGCAGTGCACAGGTCCTTAGCTCTGGGGCCAACGTCCTGACTTTC. The chain joins TRBV7-3 to TRBJ2-6, with D possibly being TRBD1 (5 bases). The CDR3 extends over 17 amino acids. Germline values: CDR1 SGHTA, CDR2 FQGTGA. V lost 6 bases and J lost 0, with 15 bases in between.

This chain links TRBV7-3 with TRBJ2-3, with a tentative D call TRBD2 (6 bases). Germline V gene sequence: CDR1 SGHTA, CDR2 FQGTGA. The CDR3 runs 15 residues. Trimming shortened V by 1 base and J by 4 bases, and 12 bases separated the two germline ends. CDR3 sequence: CASSLSGVGADTQYF. CDR3 in DNA: TGTGCCAGCAGCTTAAGCGGGGTTGGAGCAGATACGCAGTATTTT.

This clone has a single count. The CDR3 region is CATRSYSPTGNSPLHF. The CDR3 DNA reads as TGTGCCACCAGGAGCTACTCTCCCACAGGGAATTCACCCCTCCACTTT. The rearrangement uses TRBV27 and TRBJ1-6; perhaps TRBD1 as D (6 bases). From germline, CDR1 is MNHEY and CDR2 SMNVEV (reference sequence). The CDR3 contains 16 residues. V lost 10 bases to trimming and J lost 7 bases, with 23 bases between them.